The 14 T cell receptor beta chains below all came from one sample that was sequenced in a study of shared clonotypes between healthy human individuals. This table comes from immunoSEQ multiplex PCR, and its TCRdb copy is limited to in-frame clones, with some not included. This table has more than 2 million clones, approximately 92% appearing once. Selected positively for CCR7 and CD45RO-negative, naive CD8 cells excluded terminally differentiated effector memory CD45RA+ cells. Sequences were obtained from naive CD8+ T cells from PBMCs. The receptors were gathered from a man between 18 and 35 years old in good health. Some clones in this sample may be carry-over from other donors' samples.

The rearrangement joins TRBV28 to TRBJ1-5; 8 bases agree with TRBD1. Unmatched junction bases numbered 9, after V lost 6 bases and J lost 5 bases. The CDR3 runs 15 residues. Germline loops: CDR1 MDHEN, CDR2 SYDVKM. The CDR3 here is CASRVQGEGYQPQHF. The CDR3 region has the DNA TGTGCCAGCAGGGTACAGGGGGAGGGGTATCAGCCCCAGCATTTT.

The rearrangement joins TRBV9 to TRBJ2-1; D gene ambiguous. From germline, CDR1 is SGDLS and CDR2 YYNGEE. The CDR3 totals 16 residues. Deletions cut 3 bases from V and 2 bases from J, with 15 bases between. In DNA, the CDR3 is TGTGCCAGCAGCGAATTCGACTCTCAAGCCTACAATGAGCAGTTCTTC. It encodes CASSEFDSQAYNEQFF.

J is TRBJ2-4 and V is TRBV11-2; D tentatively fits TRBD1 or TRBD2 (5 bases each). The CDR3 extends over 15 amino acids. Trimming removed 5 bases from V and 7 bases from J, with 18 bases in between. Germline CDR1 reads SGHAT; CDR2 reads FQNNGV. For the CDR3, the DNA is TGTGCCAGCAGCACCTGGGACGGCCTCGGGAACATTCAGTACTTC. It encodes CASSTWDGLGNIQYF. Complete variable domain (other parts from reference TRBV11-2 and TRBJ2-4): EAGVAQSPRYKIIEKRQSVAFWCNPISGHATLYWYQQILGQGPKLLIQFQNNGVVDDSQLPKDRFSAERLKGVDSTLKIQPAKLEDSAVYLCASSTWDGLGNIQYFGAGTRLSVL.

The CDR3 loop is CASSSLLSPYEQYF. In nucleotides, the CDR3 is TGTGCCAGCAGTTCCCTCCTTAGTCCCTACGAGCAGTACTTC. The rearrangement uses TRBV27 and TRBJ2-7; D gene unclear. The V end was cut by 4 bases, the J end by 2 bases, with 12 bases between. The CDR3 spans 14 residues. From germline, CDR1 is MNHEY and CDR2 SMNVEV (reference sequence).

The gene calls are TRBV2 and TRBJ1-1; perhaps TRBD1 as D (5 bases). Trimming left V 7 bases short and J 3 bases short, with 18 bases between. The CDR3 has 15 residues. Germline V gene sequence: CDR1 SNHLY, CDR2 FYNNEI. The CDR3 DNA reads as TGTGCCAGCATCGGGACCTCGACAGAGGACACTGAAGCTTTCTTT. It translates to CASIGTSTEDTEAFF.

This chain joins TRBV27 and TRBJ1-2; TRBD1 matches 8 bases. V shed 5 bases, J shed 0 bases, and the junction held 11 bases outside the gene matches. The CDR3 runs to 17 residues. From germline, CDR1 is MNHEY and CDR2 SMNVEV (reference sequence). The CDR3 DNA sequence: TGTGCCAGCAGTCCGCTAGGAACGACAGGGGCTAACTATGGCTACACCTTC. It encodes CASSPLGTTGANYGYTF.

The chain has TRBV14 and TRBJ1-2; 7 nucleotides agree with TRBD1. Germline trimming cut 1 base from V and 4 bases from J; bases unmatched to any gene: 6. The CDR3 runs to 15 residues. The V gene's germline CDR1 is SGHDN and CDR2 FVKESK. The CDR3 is CASSQAPDRIYGYTF. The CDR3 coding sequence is TGTGCCAGCAGCCAAGCGCCGGACAGGATCTATGGCTACACCTTC.

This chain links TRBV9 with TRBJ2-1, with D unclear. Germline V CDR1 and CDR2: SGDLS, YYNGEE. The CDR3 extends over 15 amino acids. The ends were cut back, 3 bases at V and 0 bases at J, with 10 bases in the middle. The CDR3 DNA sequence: TGTGCCAGCAGCGCACGGGTGAGCTCCTACAATGAGCAGTTCTTC. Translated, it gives CASSARVSSYNEQFF. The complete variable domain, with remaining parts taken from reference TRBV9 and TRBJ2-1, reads DSGVTQTPKHLITATGQRVTLRCSPRSGDLSVYWYQQSLDQGLQFLIQYYNGEERAKGNILERFSAQQFPDLHSELNLSSLELGDSALYFCASSARVSSYNEQFFGPGTRLTVL.

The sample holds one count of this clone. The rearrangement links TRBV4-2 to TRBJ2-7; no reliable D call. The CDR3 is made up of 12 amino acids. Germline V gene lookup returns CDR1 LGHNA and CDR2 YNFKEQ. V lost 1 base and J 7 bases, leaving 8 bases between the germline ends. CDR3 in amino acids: CASSQVRAEQYF. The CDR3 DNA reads TGTGCCAGCAGCCAAGTACGAGCAGAGCAGTACTTC.

CDR3 amino acids: CASRIYGLAADEQFF. Here the CDR3 DNA reads TGTGCCAGCAGGATATACGGACTAGCGGCGGATGAGCAGTTCTTC. This chain uses TRBV27 with TRBJ2-1; 10 bases match TRBD2. V gave up 6 bases and J gave up 8 bases; unmatched junction bases: 10. This CDR3 is built from 15 residues. Per germline, CDR1 MNHEY and CDR2 SMNVEV (reference sequence).

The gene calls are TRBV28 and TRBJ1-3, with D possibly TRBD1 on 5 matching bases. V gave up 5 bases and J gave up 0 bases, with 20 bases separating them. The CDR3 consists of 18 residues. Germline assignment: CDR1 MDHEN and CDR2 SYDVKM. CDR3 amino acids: CASSRRGGFLGSGNTIYF. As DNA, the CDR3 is TGTGCCAGCAGTCGCCGGGGGGGTTTCTTGGGCTCTGGAAACACCATATATTTT.

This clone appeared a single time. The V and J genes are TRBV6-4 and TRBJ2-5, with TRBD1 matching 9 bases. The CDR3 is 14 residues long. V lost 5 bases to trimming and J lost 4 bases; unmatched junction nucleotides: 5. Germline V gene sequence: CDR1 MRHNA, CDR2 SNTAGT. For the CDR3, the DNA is TGTGCCAGCAGTTTAGACAGGGGGGGAGAGACCCAGTACTTC. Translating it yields CASSLDRGGETQYF.

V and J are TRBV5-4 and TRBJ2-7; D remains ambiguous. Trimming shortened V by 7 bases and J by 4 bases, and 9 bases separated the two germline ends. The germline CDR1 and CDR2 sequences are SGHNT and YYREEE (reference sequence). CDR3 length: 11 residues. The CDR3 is CASGPDYEQYF. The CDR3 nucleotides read TGTGCCAGCGGTCCTGATTACGAGCAGTACTTC.

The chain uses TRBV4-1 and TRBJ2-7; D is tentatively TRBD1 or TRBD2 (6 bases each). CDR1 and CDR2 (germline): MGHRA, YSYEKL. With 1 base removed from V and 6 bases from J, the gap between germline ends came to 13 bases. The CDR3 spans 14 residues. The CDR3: CASSQVRGGGEQYF. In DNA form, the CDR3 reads TGCGCCAGCAGCCAAGTCCGAGGGGGAGGCGAGCAGTACTTC.